This passage covers 29 T cell receptor beta chains from one sample sequenced in a study of CD8 T cells in ankylosing spondylitis. From the 5' RACE reads, TCRdb called clonotypes with MiXCR, one entry per CDR3 protein. This repertoire shows roughly 250,000 distinct CDR3 sequences, 8.6% found once; its top ten account for about 6.8%. The sequencing input was blood, either unsorted or a sorted T cell fraction (not recorded which). The origin of the receptors is a male donor with ankylosing spondylitis or in good health (not recorded which).

This clonotype has ten or more counts. The CDR3 reads CASSFAGGAKNIQYF. Here the CDR3 DNA reads TGTGCCAGCAGCTTTGCCGGGGGGGCCAAAAACATTCAGTACTTC. The genes are TRBV5-6 and TRBJ2-4, with 7 positions matching TRBD2. Germline assignment: CDR1 SGHDT and CDR2 YYEEEE. There are 15 residues in the CDR3. Germline trimming cut 2 bases from V and 1 base from J; bases unmatched to any gene: 3.

This clonotype showed up many times. The chain uses TRBV7-9 and TRBJ1-5; no clear D gene. Trimming pared 8 bases from V and 5 bases from J, leaving 10 bases between. This CDR3 comprises 12 residues. The V gene's germline CDR1 is SEHNR and CDR2 FQNEAQ (reference sequence). The CDR3 bases are TGTGCCAGCGGTCAGGATCATCAGCCCCAGCATTTT. This gives the protein CASGQDHQPQHF.

The V gene is TRBV4-1, the J gene TRBJ2-7, with 8 bases that match TRBD2. J was trimmed by 3 bases and V by 0 bases; bases with no gene match: 7. CDR1 and CDR2 from the germline V gene are MGHRA and YSYEKL. The CDR3 is 16 residues long. CDR3 nucleotides: TGCGCCAGCAGCCAAGATTCCAGCGGGGGCAGCTACGAGCAGTACTTC. Translation: CASSQDSSGGSYEQYF.

In its sample, this clonotype was seen many times. Here the CDR3 reads CSARDVSREGGNEQFF. The CDR3 coding sequence is TGCAGTGCTAGAGATGTATCGCGGGAGGGGGGCAATGAGCAGTTCTTC. The J gene is TRBJ2-1, the V gene TRBV20-1; 9 bases are shared with TRBD2. The CDR3 runs 16 residues. V was pared by 0 bases and J by 6 bases, with 9 bases of the junction left unmatched. Germline lookup yields CDR1 DFQATT and CDR2 SNEGSKA (reference sequence).

This clonotype was seen ten or more times. The chain combines TRBV11-1 with TRBJ2-7; D call uncertain. This CDR3 has 14 residues. V shed 2 bases and J shed 4 bases, with 12 bases lying between them. CDR1 and CDR2 (germline): SGHAT, FQDESV (reference sequence). CDR3 nucleotides: TGTGCCAGCAGCTTAACGGGTTTCGGGTACGAGCAGTACTTC. Amino acid sequence: CASSLTGFGYEQYF.

Many counts were recorded for this clonotype. This chain uses TRBV6-1 with TRBJ1-1, with 11 bases fitting TRBD1. The V segment lost 7 bases and the J segment 8 bases; nucleotides outside the gene matches: 9. Germline-derived CDR1 and CDR2 are MNHNS and SASEGT. This CDR3 spans 14 amino acids. CDR3 sequence (DNA): TGTGCCAGCACCGCCGGACAGGGGGCTGCAGAAGCTTTCTTT. Translation gives CASTAGQGAAEAFF.

In this sample, this clonotype turned up many times. The chain recombines TRBV5-1 with TRBJ1-3; D is undetermined. Germline-derived CDR1 and CDR2 are SGHRS and YFSETQ. The CDR3 runs 13 residues. V lost 0 bases and J 9 bases, leaving 10 bases between the germline ends. The CDR3 protein is CASSLDLGLTIYF. Written as DNA, the CDR3 is TGCGCCAGCAGCTTGGATCTAGGGCTCACCATATATTTT.

This clonotype was seen only a few times. The V and J genes are TRBV7-2 and TRBJ2-7, with 8 bases matching TRBD2. The CDR3 covers 14 residues. Germline V gives CDR1 SGHTA, CDR2 FQGNSA. Losses at the gene ends were 3 bases for V and 4 bases for J; bases not matched to a gene: 5. The CDR3 nucleotides read TGTGCCAGCAGCTTCTGGCAGCGGGAGTACGAGCAGTACTTC. This gives the protein CASSFWQREYEQYF.

This clonotype has ten or more counts. The rearrangement links TRBV29-1 to TRBJ1-1; tentatively, D is TRBD1 (5 bases). Trimming removed 4 bases at V and 7 bases at J, with 10 bases between. This CDR3 has 11 residues. From germline, CDR1 is SQVTM and CDR2 ANQGSEA. Written as DNA, the CDR3 is TGCAGCGTTGGAGGGGTAGTTGAAGCTTTCTTT. Its translation is CSVGGVVEAFF.

The DNA of the CDR3 is TGTGCCTGGAGTGTAGAGGGGTGGGAGACCCAGTACTTC. It specifies CAWSVEGWETQYF. The chain links TRBV30 to TRBJ2-5, with D tentatively TRBD1 or TRBD2 (5 bases each). This CDR3 contains 13 residues. Germline V gene lookup returns CDR1 GTSNPN and CDR2 SVGIG (reference sequence). V lost 0 bases and J 5 bases, leaving 10 bases between the germline ends.

At least ten counts were recorded for this clonotype. This rearrangement joins TRBV3-1 to TRBJ1-2, with 9 bases matching TRBD1. The CDR3 runs 13 residues. V lost 5 bases to trimming and J lost 5 bases; unmatched junction nucleotides: 3. Per the germline V gene, CDR1 is LGHDT and CDR2 is YNNKEL (reference sequence). The CDR3 sequence is CASSGGTGYGYTF. The DNA of the CDR3 is TGTGCCAGCAGCGGCGGGACAGGGTATGGCTACACCTTC.

There are many counts of this clonotype. The chain has TRBV4-3 and TRBJ2-2, with a tentative D call TRBD1 (6 bases). The germline V gene encodes CDR1 LGHNA and CDR2 YSLEER. V lost 7 bases to trimming and J lost 1 base, with 10 bases between them. The CDR3 consists of 14 residues. Written as DNA, the CDR3 is TGCGCCAGCACCCCGGACAGGAACACCGGGGAGCTGTTTTTT. Protein sequence: CASTPDRNTGELFF.

In this sample, this clonotype turned up many times. The V call is TRBV5-6, the J call TRBJ2-1; a weak D match, TRBD2 (5 bases). The CDR3 is made up of 14 amino acids. V lost 2 bases and J 7 bases, leaving 13 bases between the germline ends. Per germline, CDR1 SGHDT and CDR2 YYEEEE. The CDR3 DNA reads as TGTGCCAGCAGCTTCGGGGTCCAACCTAATGAGCAGTTCTTC. Translating gives CASSFGVQPNEQFF. Looking up the rest from reference TRBV5-6 and TRBJ2-1 gives the full variable domain: DAGVTQSPTHLIKTRGQQVTLRCSPKSGHDTVSWYQQALGQGPQFIFQYYEEEERQRGNFPDRFSGHQFPNYSSELNVNALLLGDSALYLCASSFGVQPNEQFFGPGTRLTVL.

As to this clonotype: This clone may be a read error of a much larger clone one base away. The CDR3, as DNA: TGTGCCACCAGCAGGGACAGGGCTGTCTATGGCTACCCCTTC. Its translation: CATSRDRAVYGYPF. The chain carries TRBV15 and TRBJ1-2; 8 bases agree with TRBD1. The CDR3 covers 14 residues. CDR1 LNHNV and CDR2 YYDKDF come from the germline V gene (reference sequence).

This clonotype was observed at least ten times. This sequence joins TRBV6-2 or TRBV6-3 and TRBJ1-4, with no clear D. From germline, CDR1 is MNHEY and CDR2 SVGEGT. V was shortened by 0 bases and J by 3 bases, with 14 bases between the two germline ends. CDR3 size: 17 residues. This chain's CDR3 is CASSYSRRPTSNEKLFF. The CDR3 nucleotides read TGTGCCAGCAGTTACTCCAGGCGACCGACTTCTAATGAAAAACTGTTTTTT.

This clonotype was counted many times. The CDR3 spells CSASKGAGDTEAFF. The DNA for the CDR3 is TGCAGTGCTAGTAAGGGGGCTGGGGACACTGAAGCTTTCTTT. The rearrangement joins TRBV20-1 to TRBJ1-1; 7 nucleotides align to TRBD1. CDR1 and CDR2 from the germline V gene are DFQATT and SNEGSKA (reference sequence). This CDR3 spans 14 amino acids. Trimming took 3 bases from V and 3 from J; bases not matched to a gene: 7.

This clonotype occurred many times. This chain links TRBV3-1 with TRBJ2-7; unclear D gene. The V gene lost 0 bases and the J gene lost 6 bases, with 9 bases spanning the gap. Germline values: CDR1 LGHDT, CDR2 YNNKEL (reference sequence). The CDR3 extends over 13 amino acids. In DNA form, the CDR3 reads TGTGCCAGCAGCCAAGATAAGGCGATCGAGCAGTACTTC. Its translation: CASSQDKAIEQYF.

The CDR3 here is CASSPSQPRLYEQYF. DNA for the CDR3: TGTGCCAGCAGCCCTTCTCAGCCCCGACTCTACGAGCAGTACTTC. V gene TRBV6-1 combines with J gene TRBJ2-7; D is ambiguous. The V gene's germline CDR1 is MNHNS and CDR2 SASEGT. The CDR3 totals 15 residues. V was trimmed by 6 bases and J by 3 bases, leaving 18 bases between them.

This clonotype was recorded at least ten times. The chain uses TRBV7-9 and TRBJ2-3, with D uncertain. Germline V gene sequence: CDR1 SEHNR, CDR2 FQNEAQ (reference sequence). V was clipped by 3 bases and J by 15 bases, with 10 bases between them. CDR3 length: 10 amino acids. CDR3 residues: CASSFLSTYF. The CDR3 DNA follows: TGTGCCAGCAGCTTTCTCTCGACCTATTTT.

This clonotype was seen many times. V is TRBV5-1 and J is TRBJ1-5, with D unclear. The CDR3 runs to 16 residues. Trimming shortened V by 0 bases and J by 2 bases, and 12 bases separated the two germline ends. The germline V gene encodes CDR1 SGHRS and CDR2 YFSETQ. The DNA for the CDR3 is TGCGCCAGCAGCTTGGGTGGGGATCTTGGCAATCAGCCCCAGCATTTT. This codes for CASSLGGDLGNQPQHF.

This clonotype was observed many times. The chain couples TRBV20-1 to TRBJ2-1, with 7 nucleotides matching TRBD2. The CDR3 covers 13 residues. The J segment lost 7 bases and the V segment lost 7 bases, leaving 10 bases of the junction unmatched. Germline V CDR1 and CDR2: DFQATT, SNEGSKA (reference sequence). The CDR3 nucleotides read TGCAGTGTCACTAGCGAAAGAGGGAATGAGCAGTTCTTC. This sequence encodes CSVTSERGNEQFF.

The table lists this clonotype with many counts. The V call is TRBV20-1, the J call TRBJ1-1; the D gene is possibly TRBD1 (5 bases). CDR3 length: 12 residues. The germline CDR1 and CDR2 sequences are DFQATT and SNEGSKA (reference sequence). V shed 3 bases and J shed 7 bases, with 12 bases lying between them. The CDR3: CSARGDGYEAFF. The DNA of the CDR3 is TGCAGTGCTAGGGGGGACGGCTATGAAGCTTTCTTT.

The gene calls are TRBV6-2 or TRBV6-3 and TRBJ2-1; D may be TRBD1 (6 bases). The CDR3 is 15 amino acids. V was pared by 5 bases and J by 6 bases, with 17 bases between. The germline CDR1 and CDR2 sequences are MNHEY and SVGEGT. This chain's CDR3 is CASSNPWQGINEQFF. CDR3 DNA: TGTGCCAGCAGTAACCCTTGGCAGGGGATCAATGAGCAGTTCTTC.

J is TRBJ2-5 and V is TRBV7-8, with a tentative D call TRBD2 (6 bases). Looked up from germline, CDR1 is SGHVS and CDR2 is FQNEAQ. The CDR3 spans 14 residues. V was cut by 3 bases and J by 4 bases, with 12 bases left in between. The CDR3 DNA reads TGTGCCAGCAGCTTCCCGGGAGAAAGAGAGACCCAGTACTTC. The encoded protein is CASSFPGERETQYF.

This clonotype was counted ten times or more. The V gene is TRBV20-1, the J gene TRBJ2-1, with 9 bases that match TRBD2. With 3 bases clipped from V and 3 bases from J, the junction kept 6 bases outside the gene matches. The V gene's germline CDR1 is DFQATT and CDR2 SNEGSKA (reference sequence). The CDR3 has 15 residues. DNA for the CDR3: TGCAGTGCTAGCTTGACTAGCGGAGTCTACAATGAGCAGTTCTTC. It translates to CSASLTSGVYNEQFF.

The rearrangement uses TRBV7-2 and TRBJ2-7; 9 bases fit TRBD1. Trimming took 4 bases from V and 1 from J; bases not matched to a gene: 5. Germline CDR1 and CDR2: SGHTA and FQGNSA. This CDR3 is 15 amino acids long. The CDR3 DNA follows: TGTGCCAGCAGCTCGACAGGGGGGGTTTCCTACGAGCAGTACTTC. It codes for CASSSTGGVSYEQYF.

This clonotype was seen many times. J is TRBJ2-1 and V is TRBV3-1, with 8 bases identical to TRBD2. V trimming: 1 base; J trimming: 2 bases; junction bases outside the gene matches: 7. The CDR3 extends over 17 amino acids. Per the germline V gene, CDR1 is LGHDT and CDR2 is YNNKEL (reference sequence). The CDR3 DNA sequence: TGTGCCAGCAGCCAAGGGGAAATAGCGGGGACCTACAATGAGCAGTTCTTC. Amino acid sequence: CASSQGEIAGTYNEQFF.

The chain is built from TRBV7-2 and TRBJ2-1, with D possibly matching TRBD2 (6 bases). Germline V gives CDR1 SGHTA, CDR2 FQGNSA. CDR3 length equals 15 residues. The V and J ends lost 5 bases and 4 bases respectively, with 15 bases between them. The CDR3 sequence: CASSPLGGRYNEQFF. The CDR3 coding sequence is TGTGCCAGCAGCCCCTTGGGGGGTCGATACAATGAGCAGTTCTTC.

The sample holds many counts of this clonotype. The V gene is TRBV29-1, the J gene TRBJ1-1, with a tentative D call TRBD1 (5 bases). Trimming took 4 bases from V and 7 from J, leaving 16 bases between them. The CDR3 covers 13 residues. Germline CDR1 reads SQVTM; CDR2 reads ANQGSEA. CDR3 sequence: CSVARGGGSEAFF. CDR3 nucleotides: TGCAGCGTTGCCCGCGGGGGGGGGAGTGAAGCTTTCTTT. Looking up the rest from reference TRBV29-1 and TRBJ1-1 gives the full variable domain: SAVISQKPSRDICQRGTSLTIQCQVDSQVTMMFWYRQQPGQSLTLIATANQGSEATYESGFVIDKFPISRPNLTFSTLTVSNMSPEDSSIYLCSVARGGGSEAFFGQGTRLTVV.